The 13 T cell receptor beta chains given below trace back to one sample, sequenced in a study of T cell responses to AZD1222 COVID-19 vaccine. The table came from immunoSEQ multiplex PCR; TCRdb's copy has only in-frame clones and leaves some out. In the table there are just under 75,000 clones, around three quarters of which are singletons. Sequenced here: peripheral blood, sampled 28 days after the second AZD1222 dose. Receptors were obtained from an adult who received the AZD1222 COVID-19 vaccine.

The chain links TRBV18 to TRBJ1-4; maybe TRBD1 (5 bases). V was pared by 0 bases and J by 11 bases, with 13 bases between. The CDR3 length is 14 residues. The V gene's germline CDR1 is KGHSH and CDR2 LQKENI. For the CDR3, the DNA is TGTGCCAGCTCACCACCGGGGGGTCTGTCTAAACTGTTTTTT. The encoded protein is CASSPPGGLSKLFF.

V gene TRBV5-1 combines with J gene TRBJ2-7; 8 bases map to TRBD1. This CDR3 has 13 residues. J gave up 12 bases and V 4 bases, and 12 bases lay outside the gene matches. Germline values: CDR1 SGHRS, CDR2 YFSETQ. Here the CDR3 reads CASSTGQGTELYF. CDR3 DNA: TGCGCCAGCAGCACCGGACAGGGTACAGAACTGTACTTC.

V is TRBV6-2 or TRBV6-3 and J is TRBJ2-3; D ambiguous. With 4 bases removed from V and 4 bases from J, the gap between germline ends came to 9 bases. This CDR3 has 13 residues. CDR1 and CDR2 (germline): MNHEY, SVGEGT. The chain's CDR3 is CASSLTGPDTQYF. In nucleotides, the CDR3 is TGTGCCAGCAGTTTGACCGGCCCAGATACGCAGTATTTT.

The CDR3 sequence: CASSQDRIWGRPSYEQYF. DNA for the CDR3: TGTGCCAGCAGCCAAGATCGAATATGGGGGAGGCCCTCCTACGAGCAGTACTTC. This chain connects TRBV3-1 (or the pseudogene TRBV3-2) to TRBJ2-7; possible D gene TRBD2, 6 bases. The CDR3 has 18 residues. Germline V gene sequence: CDR1 LGHDT, CDR2 YNNKEL (reference sequence). The V end lost 0 bases, the J end lost 0 bases, and 18 bases lay between the germline ends.

V and J are TRBV24-1 and TRBJ2-7; no clear D. This CDR3 has 13 amino acids. V was clipped by 7 bases and J by 0 bases, with 9 bases between them. Germline V gene data show CDR1 as KGHDR and CDR2 as SFDVKD. As DNA, the CDR3 is TGTGCCACCAGCGGAGAGAGCTCCTACGAGCAGTACTTC. Translated: CATSGESSYEQYF.

The CDR3: CASRALTPAGELFF. The CDR3, as DNA: TGTGCCAGCAGGGCGTTGACTCCCGCCGGGGAGCTGTTTTTT. V usage is TRBV28 and J usage is TRBJ2-2; D is undetermined. The V end lost 6 bases, the J end lost 6 bases, and 14 bases lay between the germline ends. Germline assignment: CDR1 MDHEN and CDR2 SYDVKM. This CDR3 spans 14 amino acids.

The genes are TRBV4-2 and TRBJ2-1, with D perhaps TRBD2 (6 bases). In germline, CDR1 is LGHNA, CDR2 YNFKEQ. The V and J ends lost 0 bases and 2 bases respectively, with 11 bases between them. CDR3 length equals 16 residues. This CDR3 reads CASSQDAVAAYNEQFF. CDR3 nucleotides: TGTGCCAGCAGCCAAGATGCCGTAGCGGCCTACAATGAGCAGTTCTTC.

This sequence joins TRBV5-1 and TRBJ1-5, with D unclear. Trimming removed 4 bases from V and 1 base from J, with 12 bases in between. CDR1 is SGHRS, CDR2 YFSETQ, per germline. The CDR3 is 15 amino acids. CDR3 nucleotide sequence: TGCGCCAGCAGCGCAGAGGGTCAGAGCAATCAGCCCCAGCATTTT. It encodes CASSAEGQSNQPQHF. Using reference TRBV5-1 and TRBJ1-5 for the parts outside the CDR3, the full variable domain is KAGVTQTPRYLIKTRGQQVTLSCSPISGHRSVSWYQQTPGQGLQFLFEYFSETQRNKGNFPGRFSGRQFSNSRSEMNVSTLELGDSALYLCASSAEGQSNQPQHFGDGTRLSIL.

This chain connects TRBV7-8 to TRBJ2-7, with D perhaps TRBD1 (5 bases). V lost 8 bases and J 0 bases, leaving 8 bases between the germline ends. The CDR3 sequence is 12 residues long. Germline CDR1 is SGHVS and CDR2 is FQNEAQ. CDR3 sequence (DNA): TGTGCCAGCCAGGGTAGCTCCTACGAGCAGTACTTC. Protein product: CASQGSSYEQYF. The full variable domain, its missing parts supplied by reference TRBV7-8 and TRBJ2-7, is GAGVSQSPRYKVAKRGQDVALRCDPISGHVSLFWYQQALGQGPEFLTYFQNEAQLDKSGLPSDRFFAERPEGSVSTLKIQRTQQEDSAVYLCASQGSSYEQYFGPGTRLTVT.

The chain couples TRBV5-1 to TRBJ2-2; a weak D match, TRBD1 (5 bases). The CDR3 consists of 15 residues. Germline CDR1 SGHRS, CDR2 YFSETQ. Between the trimmed V and J ends, which lost 4 bases and 1 base, there was a span of 11 bases. CDR3: CASSDQGVNTGELFF. The CDR3 nucleotides are TGCGCCAGCAGCGACCAAGGGGTGAACACCGGGGAGCTGTTTTTT.

This clone has only a few counts. The chain combines TRBV28 with TRBJ2-5; D is uncertain. The CDR3 loop spans 14 amino acids. V lost 6 bases and J 2 bases, leaving 13 bases between the germline ends. Germline V gene lookup returns CDR1 MDHEN and CDR2 SYDVKM. DNA for the CDR3: TGTGCCAGCAGCTCATTGACCGAACAAGAGACCCAGTACTTC. Protein product: CASSSLTEQETQYF.

The rearrangement uses TRBV28 and TRBJ2-7; TRBD2 agrees at 9 bases. Trimming cost V 2 bases and J 0 bases; bases outside gene matches: 2. CDR3 length equals 15 residues. Germline V gene lookup returns CDR1 MDHEN and CDR2 SYDVKM. This CDR3 reads CASSLAGGGSYEQYF. The CDR3 coding sequence is TGTGCCAGCAGTTTAGCGGGAGGGGGCTCCTACGAGCAGTACTTC.

The genes are TRBV18 and TRBJ2-7; D is possibly TRBD1 (6 bases). CDR1 KGHSH and CDR2 LQKENI come from the germline V gene. This CDR3 is built from 14 residues. The V end was cut by 3 bases, the J end by 4 bases, with 13 bases between. The chain's CDR3 is CASSPPGRGYEQYF. CDR3 coding DNA: TGTGCCAGCTCACCCCCGGGCAGGGGATACGAGCAGTACTTC.